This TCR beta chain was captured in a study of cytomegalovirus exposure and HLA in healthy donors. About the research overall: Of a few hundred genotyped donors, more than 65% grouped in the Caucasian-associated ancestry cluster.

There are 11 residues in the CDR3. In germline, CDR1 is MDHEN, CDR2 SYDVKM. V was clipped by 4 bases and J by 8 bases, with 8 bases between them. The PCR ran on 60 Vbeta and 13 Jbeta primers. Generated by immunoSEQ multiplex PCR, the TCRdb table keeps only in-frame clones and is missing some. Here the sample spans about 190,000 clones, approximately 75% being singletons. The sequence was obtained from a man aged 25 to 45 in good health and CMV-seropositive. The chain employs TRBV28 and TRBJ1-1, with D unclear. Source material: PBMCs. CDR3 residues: CASSSGFEAFF. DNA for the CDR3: TGTGCCAGCAGTTCCGGGTTCGAAGCTTTCTTT.